This T cell receptor beta chain was captured by sequencing in a study of blood T cell repertoires in COVID-19. Study as a whole: The cDNA or gDNA used as material had been derived from T cells, B-cell-depleted T cells, or PBMCs.

Here immunoSEQ multiplex PCR was the method, and the copy in TCRdb shows in-frame clones only, minus some. The table records about 180,000 clones, more than 75% of them present only once. V shed 5 bases, J shed 7 bases, and the junction held 10 bases outside the gene matches. The germline CDR1 and CDR2 sequences are LNHDA and SQIVND (reference sequence). This CDR3 is 16 amino acids long. The chain combines TRBV19 with TRBJ1-4, with 10 bases that match TRBD1. The sample comprised peripheral blood. The TCR sequence derives from a person aged 70 to 80 with COVID-19, enrolled during active disease. CDR3 DNA sequence: TGTGCCAGTAGTGCCGAGCGGACAGGGGGAGGTGAAAAACTGTTTTTT. Translation: CASSAERTGGGEKLFF.